This T cell receptor beta chain derives from a study of OX40 agonist ivuxolimab in advanced cancers. On the study more broadly: Hepatocellular carcinoma, melanoma, renal cell or head and neck cancer affected the dose-escalation patients. Points from the study as a whole: No antigen was identified for the clonally expanded peripheral T cells.

Assay used: immunoSEQ multiplex PCR; TCRdb lists only in-frame clones, some missing. This table has about 71,000 clones, 91% appearing once. A note on this clone: No antigen is known for it.

Systemic immunosuppression or autoimmune disease history was grounds to exclude patients. Germline CDR1 reads LGHNA; CDR2 reads YSLEER. The germline V and J ends were trimmed by 4 bases and 0 bases, with 14 bases remaining between them. This CDR3 is built from 16 residues. The genes are TRBV4-3 and TRBJ2-3, with D tentatively TRBD2 (6 bases). The sequence was collected from an adult with an advanced solid tumor such as melanoma, head and neck, liver or kidney cancer. Sequencing was performed on CD4+ or CD8+ T cells sorted from blood, taken in a trial of the OX40 agonist ivuxolimab. Here the CDR3 DNA reads TGCGCCAGCAGCCCCAACCGGGACTTTAGCACAGATACGCAGTATTTT. This sequence encodes CASSPNRDFSTDTQYF.